The 14 T cell receptor beta chains below come from one sample, sequenced in a study of blood T cell repertoires in COVID-19 (dated by TCRdb to 2018 to 2020). The library was built by means of the immunoSEQ multiplex PCR assay. In TCRdb, the immuneACCESS table is reduced to in-frame sequences with V and J assigned. These tables do not hold every clone; where another copy was compared, an unresolved V gene accounts for under half, and the others remain unexplained. The sample records some 320,000 clones, more than 75% of which are singletons. The top ten clones comprise approximately 7.8% of the sample. Sequencing input: peripheral blood. These receptors originate from a woman in her forties or fifties who had recovered from COVID-19.

The chain's CDR3 is CASSSDGQGNSPLHF. CDR3 DNA: TGTGCCAGCAGCTCGGATGGACAAGGGAATTCACCCCTCCACTTT. The V gene is TRBV11-2, the J gene TRBJ1-6; TRBD1 is a possible D gene (5 bases). Germline CDR1 SGHAT, CDR2 FQNNGV. The CDR3 length is 15 residues. The germline V and J ends were trimmed by 4 bases and 7 bases, with 14 bases remaining between them.

V and J are TRBV10-3 and TRBJ2-7, with TRBD2 identical over 8 bases. The CDR3 contains 15 residues. Per the germline V gene, CDR1 is ENHRY and CDR2 is SYGVKD. Trimming cost V 4 bases and J 5 bases; bases outside gene matches: 10. The CDR3 here is CAISGSTGGRDEQYF. In DNA, the CDR3 is TGTGCCATCAGTGGTTCTACGGGGGGGCGGGACGAGCAGTACTTC.

This chain uses TRBV11-3 with TRBJ2-3, with TRBD1 matching over 10 bases. Germline CDR1 SGHNT, CDR2 YENEEA. CDR3 size: 15 residues. Germline trimming cut 5 bases from V and 4 bases from J; bases unmatched to any gene: 6. CDR3 loop: CASSLGTGVADTQYF. The CDR3 coding sequence is TGTGCCAGCAGCCTCGGGACAGGGGTCGCAGATACGCAGTATTTT.

The chain uses TRBV2 and TRBJ1-1; D gene ambiguous. CDR3 length equals 16 residues. Germline V gene data show CDR1 as SNHLY and CDR2 as FYNNEI. The V end was cut by 4 bases, the J end by 2 bases, with 17 bases between. The CDR3 loop reads CASSARLGGINTEAFF. The DNA for the CDR3 is TGTGCCAGCAGTGCGCGGTTAGGAGGGATTAACACTGAAGCTTTCTTT.

The chain combines TRBV10-3 with TRBJ1-6; D uncertain. Trimming took 6 bases from V and 3 from J, leaving 9 bases between them. Germline lookup yields CDR1 ENHRY and CDR2 SYGVKD. The CDR3 sequence is 14 residues long. The CDR3 loop reads CAIRTDNYNSPLHF. The CDR3 coding sequence is TGTGCCATCAGGACCGACAACTATAATTCACCCCTCCACTTT.

The chain couples TRBV2 to TRBJ2-1; 7 nucleotides line up with TRBD1. The CDR3 covers 14 residues. After removal of 11 bases from V and 0 bases from J, the junction contained 7 bases not matched to a gene. Germline V CDR1 and CDR2: SNHLY, FYNNEI. The CDR3 protein is CAGRGQTSYNEQFF. DNA of the CDR3: TGTGCCGGCCGGGGACAGACCTCCTACAATGAGCAGTTCTTC.

The chain has TRBV3-1 (or the pseudogene TRBV3-2) and TRBJ1-4; tentative D call: TRBD1 (5 bases). The CDR3 is 15 amino acids. V was pared by 3 bases and J by 4 bases, with 12 bases between. Germline CDR1 reads LGHDT; CDR2 reads YNNKEL (reference sequence). The CDR3 bases are TGTGCCAGCAGCCAGAGATCTGACAGTAATGAAAAACTGTTTTTT. Translated, it gives CASSQRSDSNEKLFF.

This chain links TRBV7-8 with TRBJ1-1, with 11 bases identical to TRBD1. V was pared by 5 bases and J by 4 bases, with 12 bases of the junction left unmatched. This CDR3 comprises 17 residues. Germline-derived CDR1 and CDR2 are SGHVS and FQNEAQ. This CDR3 is CASSPRTGGAIATEAFF. The CDR3 nucleotides read TGTGCCAGCAGCCCTAGGACAGGGGGCGCGATAGCCACTGAAGCTTTCTTT.

The gene calls are TRBV7-6 and TRBJ1-3; the D is unclear. This CDR3 has 16 amino acids. Germline CDR1 and CDR2: SGHVS and FNYEAQ. V lost 2 bases and J lost 0, with 11 bases in between. The CDR3 coding sequence is TGTGCCAGCAGCTTATCAGGCCTATCCTCTGGAAACACCATATATTTT. Its translation is CASSLSGLSSGNTIYF. Complete variable domain (other parts from reference TRBV7-6 and TRBJ1-3): GAGVSQSPRYKVTKRGQDVALRCDPISGHVSLYWYRQALGQGPEFLTYFNYEAQQDKSGLPNDRFSAERPEGSISTLTIQRTEQRDSAMYRCASSLSGLSSGNTIYFGEGSWLTVV.

J is TRBJ2-7 and V is TRBV28; possible D gene TRBD1, 5 bases. The V end lost 5 bases, the J end lost 4 bases, and 12 bases lay between the germline ends. Germline loops: CDR1 MDHEN, CDR2 SYDVKM. The CDR3 has 13 amino acids. CDR3 residues: CASSDTGMYEQYF. CDR3 DNA sequence: TGTGCCAGCAGTGACACAGGAATGTACGAGCAGTACTTC.

This chain connects TRBV4-3 to TRBJ2-5; a weak D match, TRBD2 (5 bases). The germline CDR1 and CDR2 sequences are LGHNA and YSLEER. V dropped 0 bases and J dropped 5 bases, with 13 bases sitting between them. The CDR3 has 15 amino acids. In DNA, the CDR3 is TGCGCCAGCAGCCAAGATAACGTGGGAGTGGAGACCCAGTACTTC. Translation gives CASSQDNVGVETQYF.

This rearrangement joins TRBV11-2 to TRBJ2-5; 7 nucleotides match TRBD1. Looked up from germline, CDR1 is SGHAT and CDR2 is FQNNGV. This CDR3 spans 13 amino acids. Trimming took 5 bases from V and 5 from J; bases not matched to a gene: 5. The CDR3 nucleotides are TGTGCCAGCAGCACAGGGGCTCGGGAGACCCAGTACTTC. Its protein product is CASSTGARETQYF.

J is TRBJ2-3 and V is TRBV13; 11 bases are shared with TRBD2. The junction had 11 bases not matched to a gene; V was cut back by 4 bases and J by 2 bases. The CDR3 covers 18 residues. Germline V lookup: CDR1 PRHDT, CDR2 FYEKMQ (reference sequence). The CDR3 nucleotides read TGTGCCAGCAGCTATTCTAGCGGGGGGACGCCCCCCACAGATACGCAGTATTTT. Encoded protein: CASSYSSGGTPPTDTQYF.

This clone came up once. V and J are TRBV12-5 and TRBJ2-1; 12 bases are a match to TRBD2. From germline, CDR1 is LGHNT and CDR2 FRNRAP. This CDR3 is 19 amino acids long. The J segment lost 2 bases and the V segment lost 3 bases, leaving 11 bases of the junction unmatched. CDR3 protein: CASGFGLAGSGGTYNEQFF. The CDR3 DNA sequence: TGTGCTAGTGGTTTCGGACTAGCGGGGTCGGGTGGGACCTACAATGAGCAGTTCTTC.